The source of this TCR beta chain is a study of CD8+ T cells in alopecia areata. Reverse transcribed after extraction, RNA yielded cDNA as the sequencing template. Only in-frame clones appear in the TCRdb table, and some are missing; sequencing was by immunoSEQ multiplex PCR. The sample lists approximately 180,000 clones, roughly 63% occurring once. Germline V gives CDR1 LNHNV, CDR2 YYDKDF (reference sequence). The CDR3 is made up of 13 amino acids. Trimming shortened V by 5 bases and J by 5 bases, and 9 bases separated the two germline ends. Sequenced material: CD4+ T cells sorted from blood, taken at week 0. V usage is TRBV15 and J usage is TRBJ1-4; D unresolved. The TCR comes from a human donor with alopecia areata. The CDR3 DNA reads TGTGCCACCAGCGACTTCGGGAATGAAAAACTGTTTTTT. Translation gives CATSDFGNEKLFF.